This T cell receptor beta chain derives from a study of molecular identifiers for immune sequencing clone quantification. In TCRdb, the PCR reads were re-called with MiXCR into one record per CDR3 protein. This sample has some 590,000 distinct CDR3 sequences, with less than 30% found just once. Germline V gives CDR1 MNHEY, CDR2 SVGAGI. V dropped 0 bases and J dropped 4; count of bases not matched to a gene: 8. This CDR3 is built from 16 residues. The chain combines TRBV6-5 with TRBJ2-7, with 8 bases matching TRBD2. Sequenced: naive CD8+ T cells from blood, with Jurkat cell RNA spiked in. Indicated subset: FACS-sorted CD8+CD4-CCR7+CD45RA+ naive T cells. This TCR was recovered from a human donor in good health. Some libraries in this study had Jurkat cell RNA spiked in. As DNA, the CDR3 is TGTGCCAGCAGTTACTCGTTAGCGGGGAGTGAATACGAGCAGTACTTC. Its protein is CASSYSLAGSEYEQYF.